This TCR beta chain was identified in a study of CD4+ T cells in melanoma. Overall study findings and caveats: Neoantigen-specific CD4+ T cells in melanoma reportedly had diverse differentiation states. A reported correlation linked neoantigen-specific CD4+ T cells to CD8+, macrophage and B cell function.

Sequenced by immunoSEQ multiplex PCR; TCRdb stores in-frame clones only, minus some. The sample consists of some 110,000 clones, about 90% of them appearing once. From germline, CDR1 is LNHDA and CDR2 SQIVND (reference sequence). The CDR3 is 15 amino acids. The V segment lost 6 bases and the J segment 0 bases; nucleotides outside the gene matches: 4. Of note for this clone: The antigen is not known.

Source material: peripheral blood. This sequence originates from a human donor with melanoma. The chain employs TRBV19 and TRBJ1-2; 10 bases are shared with TRBD1. CDR3 residues: CASRDRGFSNYGYTF. DNA for the CDR3: TGTGCCAGTAGGGACAGGGGGTTCTCTAACTATGGCTACACCTTC.